This entry describes one T cell receptor (beta chain). The sample comes from a study of blood T cell repertoires in COVID-19. Study summary: COVID-19 samples collected from the United States, Italy and Spain covered acute and convalescent phases. Sources were T cells, B-cell-depleted T cells, or PBMCs; the material itself was cDNA or gDNA.

V shed 4 bases, J shed 8 bases, and the junction held 11 bases outside the gene matches. Germline-derived CDR1 and CDR2 are ENHRY and SYGVKD. This CDR3 spans 16 amino acids. Sequencing used immunoSEQ multiplex PCR; TCRdb keeps in-frame clones, though not all of them. Of about 88,000 clones in the sample, roughly 90% were seen once. The sequenced sample consisted of peripheral blood. This chain links TRBV10-3 with TRBJ2-1; 10 bases align to TRBD1. The clonotype was recovered from an elderly woman with acute or convalescent COVID-19. For the CDR3, the DNA is TGTGCCATCAGTGCTCCAGGGGACAGGGGTTGGGATGAGCAGTTCTTC. Amino acid sequence: CAISAPGDRGWDEQFF.